Listed here are 14 T cell receptor beta chains from one sample, sequenced in a study of cytomegalovirus exposure and HLA in healthy donors. PCR was performed using 60 Vbeta and 13 Jbeta primers. This table comes from immunoSEQ multiplex PCR, and its TCRdb copy is limited to in-frame clones, with some not included. The data hold about 180,000 clones, with 85% observed a single time. The sample taken for sequencing was PBMCs. The receptors derive from a boy aged 2-15 years in good health and CMV-seronegative.

This rearrangement joins TRBV6-1 to TRBJ2-5; 7 nucleotides agree with TRBD1. Per germline, CDR1 MNHNS and CDR2 SASEGT. J lost 1 base, V lost 5 bases, and 4 bases had no gene match. This CDR3 contains 14 residues. CDR3 nucleotides: TGTGCCAGCAGTTCGGGACAGACCCAAGAGACCCAGTACTTC. Its protein product is CASSSGQTQETQYF.

The chain uses TRBV30 and TRBJ1-2, with TRBD1 matching over 9 bases. V lost 2 bases to trimming and J lost 4 bases; unmatched junction nucleotides: 8. Germline-derived CDR1 and CDR2 are GTSNPN and SVGIG (reference sequence). CDR3 length: 15 amino acids. The CDR3 region has the DNA TGTGCCTGGAGTCACAGGGGGCCGAAGAGCTATGGCTACACCTTC. Residues: CAWSHRGPKSYGYTF.

A few counts support this clone. The chain has TRBV18 and TRBJ2-5; 9 bases are a match to TRBD1. With 3 bases clipped from V and 1 base from J, the junction kept 9 bases outside the gene matches. The length of the CDR3 is 17 residues. Germline assignment: CDR1 KGHSH and CDR2 LQKENI. The CDR3 sequence is CASSPRRDRATQETQYF. CDR3 nucleotide sequence: TGTGCCAGCTCACCGAGACGGGACAGGGCCACCCAAGAGACCCAGTACTTC.

This clone was counted only a few times. The chain has TRBV10-2 and TRBJ2-2; perhaps TRBD2 as D (5 bases). The germline V gene encodes CDR1 WSHSY and CDR2 SAAADI. The CDR3 is 16 residues long. With 6 bases removed from V and 0 bases from J, the gap between germline ends came to 14 bases. CDR3 residues: CASSAVRRANTGELFF. CDR3 DNA: TGCGCCAGCAGCGCGGTACGGCGGGCGAACACCGGGGAGCTGTTTTTT.

This clone was seen a handful of times. J is TRBJ1-2 and V is TRBV28, with D tentatively TRBD1 (5 bases). The CDR3 is made up of 14 amino acids. Trimming cost V 5 bases and J 5 bases, with 15 bases left between them. Germline V gives CDR1 MDHEN, CDR2 SYDVKM. This CDR3 is CASSLGSEGYGYTF. The DNA for the CDR3 is TGTGCCAGCAGTCTAGGATCGGAGGGGTATGGCTACACCTTC.

The rearrangement uses TRBV5-4 and TRBJ1-2, with 8 positions matching TRBD1. The CDR3 covers 16 residues. After removal of 2 bases from V and 0 bases from J, the junction contained 6 bases not matched to a gene. Germline V gene lookup returns CDR1 SGHNT and CDR2 YYREEE (reference sequence). CDR3 amino acids: CASSLGQGLANYGYTF. In DNA form, the CDR3 reads TGTGCCAGCAGCTTAGGACAGGGCCTAGCTAACTATGGCTACACCTTC.

The chain couples TRBV6-4 to TRBJ1-6; no reliable D call. The CDR3 covers 13 residues. From germline, CDR1 is MRHNA and CDR2 SNTAGT. The DNA for the CDR3 is TGTGTCGCCTCTCTCGCACGAGCGGCACCCCTCCACTTT. Translated: CVASLARAAPLHF.

This chain connects TRBV7-9 to TRBJ2-1; 13 bases are shared with TRBD2. Germline V CDR1 and CDR2: SEHNR, FQNEAQ (reference sequence). The CDR3 totals 16 residues. Losses at the gene ends were 5 bases for V and 4 bases for J; bases not matched to a gene: 5. The CDR3 DNA reads TGTGCCAGCAGCCCTGGGACTAGCGGGAAGTACAATGAGCAGTTCTTC. This translates into CASSPGTSGKYNEQFF.

This clone showed up just once. The V call is TRBV29-1, the J call TRBJ2-2; possible D gene TRBD1, 5 bases. Germline lookup yields CDR1 SQVTM and CDR2 ANQGSEA. The CDR3 length is 14 residues. Trimming left V 7 bases short and J 0 bases short, with 12 bases between. As DNA, the CDR3 is TGCAGCGCCGGGCACAGGTCGAACACCGGGGAGCTGTTTTTT. Translating gives CSAGHRSNTGELFF.

V is TRBV18 and J is TRBJ2-3; TRBD2 matches 12 bases. The V gene's germline CDR1 is KGHSH and CDR2 LQKENI. The CDR3 consists of 16 residues. V gave up 2 bases and J gave up 1 base; unmatched junction bases: 1. The CDR3 region has the DNA TGTGCCAGCTCACCAAGGACTAGCGGGGGCACAGATACGCAGTATTTT. This encodes CASSPRTSGGTDTQYF.

The chain carries TRBV30 and TRBJ1-2, with 9 positions matching TRBD1. Germline assignment: CDR1 GTSNPN and CDR2 SVGIG (reference sequence). Trimming at V came to 1 base and at J to 10 bases, leaving 10 bases not matched to a gene. The CDR3 consists of 14 residues. In DNA form, the CDR3 reads TGTGCCTGGAGTGCCGGAGGGGGACAGGGTCTCTACACCTTC. It encodes CAWSAGGGQGLYTF.

V gene TRBV4-1 combines with J gene TRBJ1-4; D may be TRBD1 (6 bases). Trimming stripped 0 bases from V and 8 bases from J, with 16 bases between. The V gene's germline CDR1 is MGHRA and CDR2 YSYEKL. CDR3 size: 16 residues. The CDR3 nucleotides are TGCGCCAGCAGCCAAGATCAGGGGCGGGCGGGCGAAAAACTGTTTTTT. Amino acid sequence: CASSQDQGRAGEKLFF.

This chain links TRBV28 with TRBJ2-7, with D tentatively TRBD2 (6 bases). The CDR3 has 14 residues. In germline, CDR1 is MDHEN, CDR2 SYDVKM. V shed 4 bases and J shed 1 base, with 11 bases lying between them. CDR3 DNA: TGTGCCAGCAGTTCTCGGGGGACTTCCTACGAGCAGTACTTC. Translating gives CASSSRGTSYEQYF.

The CDR3 loop is CASPPRGLPSYDLTGELFF. Here the CDR3 DNA reads TGTGCCAGCCCCCCCCGCGGGCTACCCAGTTACGACCTCACCGGGGAGCTGTTTTTT. The chain is built from TRBV7-9 and TRBJ2-2; D possibly corresponds to TRBD2 (5 bases). V was pared by 8 bases and J by 4 bases, with 29 bases between. The CDR3 runs 19 residues. Germline assignment: CDR1 SEHNR and CDR2 FQNEAQ (reference sequence).